Listed below are T cell receptor beta chains from one sample, sequenced in a study of T cell changes during pregnancy in multiple sclerosis. The assay was immunoSEQ multiplex PCR, and TCRdb's table has in-frame clones only and misses some. The table includes more than 75,000 clones, 94% detected once. The source was peripheral blood, collected in the third trimester of pregnancy. The receptor set was obtained from a female donor with multiple sclerosis, enrolled in a pregnancy study. CDR3s leave out the opening cysteine and the closing phenylalanine or tryptophan. Fields, in order: CDR3 protein, D gene, J gene, V gene, CDR3 length. A D gene is named only where the DNA matches it firmly.

CDR3 protein: ASSTPPAALT; D gene: NA; J gene: TRBJ2-6; V gene: TRBV19; CDR3 length: 10
CDR3 protein: ASRSSGTSGGAIIPNEQF; D gene: TRBD2; J gene: TRBJ2-1; V gene: TRBV7-3; CDR3 length: 18
CDR3 protein: ASAEVNPTDTQY; D gene: NA; J gene: TRBJ2-3; V gene: TRBV2; CDR3 length: 12
CDR3 protein: ASSSTGTGGGDTQY; D gene: TRBD1; J gene: TRBJ2-3; V gene: TRBV7-7; CDR3 length: 14
CDR3 protein: AGTRGQGRTEAF; D gene: TRBD1; J gene: TRBJ1-1; V gene: TRBV6-6; CDR3 length: 12
CDR3 protein: ASSPLASAGGLYGYT; D gene: TRBD1; J gene: TRBJ1-2; V gene: TRBV4-1; CDR3 length: 15
CDR3 protein: AGGEGNQPQH; D gene: NA; J gene: TRBJ1-5; V gene: TRBV6-6; CDR3 length: 10
CDR3 protein: ASSTRTGFNQPQH; D gene: TRBD1; J gene: TRBJ1-5; V gene: TRBV19; CDR3 length: 13
CDR3 protein: SAPVGHGYT; D gene: NA; J gene: TRBJ1-2; V gene: TRBV20-1; CDR3 length: 9
CDR3 protein: ASSSTGSYNSPLH; D gene: NA; J gene: TRBJ1-6; V gene: TRBV27; CDR3 length: 13
CDR3 protein: SVDGGGLGETQY; D gene: NA; J gene: TRBJ2-5; V gene: TRBV29-1; CDR3 length: 12
CDR3 protein: ASSLDRVDYGYT; D gene: NA; J gene: TRBJ1-2; V gene: TRBV5-8; CDR3 length: 12
CDR3 protein: ASSLDRSSYEQY; D gene: NA; J gene: TRBJ2-7; V gene: TRBV11-2; CDR3 length: 12
CDR3 protein: ASSEPTGHPLH; D gene: NA; J gene: TRBJ1-6; V gene: TRBV6-1; CDR3 length: 11
CDR3 protein: SVELRGRGNTIY; D gene: TRBD1; J gene: TRBJ1-3; V gene: TRBV29-1; CDR3 length: 12
CDR3 protein: ASSIPQGWSTDTQY; D gene: NA; J gene: TRBJ2-3; V gene: TRBV19; CDR3 length: 14
CDR3 protein: ASSQTVRQPQH; D gene: NA; J gene: TRBJ1-5; V gene: TRBV7-9; CDR3 length: 11
CDR3 protein: ASSDTAGTTGLY; D gene: TRBD2; J gene: TRBJ2-3; V gene: TRBV9; CDR3 length: 12
CDR3 protein: ASSLGRSNYGYT; D gene: NA; J gene: TRBJ1-2; V gene: TRBV27; CDR3 length: 12
CDR3 protein: ASSIAGQGNSPLH; D gene: TRBD1; J gene: TRBJ1-6; V gene: TRBV19; CDR3 length: 13
CDR3 protein: ASSGGNSANTEAF; D gene: NA; J gene: TRBJ1-1; V gene: TRBV5-1; CDR3 length: 13
CDR3 protein: ASSAEGANTGELF; D gene: NA; J gene: TRBJ2-2; V gene: TRBV7-9; CDR3 length: 13
CDR3 protein: ASSEAPGYNYGYT; D gene: NA; J gene: TRBJ1-2; V gene: TRBV6-1; CDR3 length: 13
CDR3 protein: ATSRDRAEETQY; D gene: NA; J gene: TRBJ2-5; V gene: TRBV15; CDR3 length: 12
CDR3 protein: ASSPARDRGSSPLH; D gene: TRBD1; J gene: TRBJ1-6; V gene: TRBV18; CDR3 length: 14
CDR3 protein: ASSLGQINSPLH; D gene: NA; J gene: TRBJ1-6; V gene: TRBV5-6; CDR3 length: 12
CDR3 protein: ASSMGLEQY; D gene: NA; J gene: TRBJ2-7; V gene: TRBV19; CDR3 length: 9
CDR3 protein: ASSFTADRSTGELF; D gene: TRBD1; J gene: TRBJ2-2; V gene: TRBV7-3; CDR3 length: 14
CDR3 protein: AITSGEVSYEQY; D gene: NA; J gene: TRBJ2-7; V gene: TRBV10-3; CDR3 length: 12
CDR3 protein: ASKQYTDTQY; D gene: NA; J gene: TRBJ2-3; V gene: TRBV5-1; CDR3 length: 10
CDR3 protein: ASSVAVRDTEAF; D gene: NA; J gene: TRBJ1-1; V gene: TRBV9; CDR3 length: 12
CDR3 protein: ASSRTLQGSNEKLF; D gene: NA; J gene: TRBJ1-4; V gene: TRBV11-2; CDR3 length: 14